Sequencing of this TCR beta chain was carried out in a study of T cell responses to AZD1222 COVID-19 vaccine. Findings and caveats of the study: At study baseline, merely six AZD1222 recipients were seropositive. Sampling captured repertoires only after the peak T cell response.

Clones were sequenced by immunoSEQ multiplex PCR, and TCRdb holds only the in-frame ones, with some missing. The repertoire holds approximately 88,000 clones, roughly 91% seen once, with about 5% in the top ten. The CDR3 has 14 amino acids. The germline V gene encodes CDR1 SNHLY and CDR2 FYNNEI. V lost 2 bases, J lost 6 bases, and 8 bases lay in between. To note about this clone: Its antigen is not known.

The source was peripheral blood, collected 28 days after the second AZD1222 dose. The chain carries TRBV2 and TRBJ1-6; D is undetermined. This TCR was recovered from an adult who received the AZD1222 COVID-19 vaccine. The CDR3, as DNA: TGTGCCAGCAGTGAATTGGGTGGTAATTCACCCCTCCACTTT. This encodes CASSELGGNSPLHF.